Listed here are 2 T cell receptor beta chains from one sample, sequenced in a study of cytomegalovirus exposure and HLA in healthy donors. The PCR contained 60 Vbeta and 13 Jbeta primers. This table comes from immunoSEQ multiplex PCR, and its TCRdb copy is limited to in-frame clones, with some not included. The sample contains 150,000 or so clones, nearly 80% of which appear only once. Sequences were obtained from PBMCs. The origin of the receptors is a man aged 25-40 years in good health and CMV-seropositive.

The V gene is TRBV30, the J gene TRBJ2-7, with D maybe TRBD1 (6 bases). Germline loops: CDR1 GTSNPN, CDR2 SVGIG (reference sequence). Trimming pared 2 bases from V and 6 bases from J, leaving 17 bases between. CDR3 length: 14 amino acids. CDR3 in amino acids: CAWSHSGVGLEQYF. The CDR3 bases are TGTGCCTGGAGTCACTCAGGGGTTGGGCTCGAGCAGTACTTC.

The chain combines TRBV29-1 with TRBJ1-2; 10 bases fit TRBD1. Germline values: CDR1 SQVTM, CDR2 ANQGSEA. This CDR3 is 14 amino acids long. V gave up 4 bases and J gave up 4 bases; unmatched junction bases: 6. CDR3 sequence reads: CSVGGQGNSYGYTF. The CDR3 DNA is TGCAGCGTTGGGGGACAGGGGAACTCCTATGGCTACACCTTC.